The 24 T cell receptor beta chains in this list originate from one sample, sequenced in a study of CD8+ T cells in alopecia areata. RNA was isolated and reverse transcribed to cDNA, the sequencing template. Only in-frame clones appear in the TCRdb table, and some are missing; sequencing was by immunoSEQ multiplex PCR. The data show fewer than 250,000 clones, 50% to 60% seen once. Treatment specified: oral pan-JAK inhibitor, 5-10 mg twice daily. This specimen was CD4+ T cells sorted from blood, taken at week 4, from a patient treated with tofacitinib. These receptors all stem from a human donor with alopecia areata.

This clone was recorded a few times. The chain combines TRBV5-6 with TRBJ1-1; D uncertain. The CDR3 length is 14 residues. The V and J ends lost 3 bases and 4 bases respectively, with 13 bases between them. CDR1 is SGHDT, CDR2 YYEEEE, per germline. CDR3 loop: CASSSGRLGTEAFF. In nucleotides, the CDR3 is TGTGCCAGCAGCTCGGGGAGGCTAGGCACTGAAGCTTTCTTT.

The chain combines TRBV18 with TRBJ2-3; D is unclear. V was pared by 5 bases and J by 0 bases, with 9 bases between. The germline V gene encodes CDR1 KGHSH and CDR2 LQKENI. The CDR3 has 14 residues. The CDR3 spells CASSLDYSTDTQYF. DNA of the CDR3: TGTGCCAGCTCATTGGATTATAGCACAGATACGCAGTATTTT.

Comments on this clone: Other DNA variants within this sample encode the same CDR3. The chain uses TRBV5-1 and TRBJ1-1, with D unresolved. Germline CDR1 and CDR2: SGHRS and YFSETQ. This CDR3 spans 13 amino acids. The ends were cut back, 0 bases at V and 0 bases at J, with 3 bases in the middle. The CDR3 DNA sequence: TGCGCCAGCAGCTTGGTCGTGAACACTGAAGCTTTCTTT. Translated, it gives CASSLVVNTEAFF.

The chain links TRBV29-1 to TRBJ2-1, with a tentative D call TRBD2 (6 bases). V was shortened by 3 bases and J by 3 bases, with 12 bases between the two germline ends. This CDR3 contains 14 residues. The germline gives CDR1 SQVTM, CDR2 ANQGSEA. As DNA, the CDR3 is TGCAGCGTTGAGGTAGCGGACCACTACAATGAGCAGTTCTTC. It is translated as CSVEVADHYNEQFF.

This sequence joins TRBV18 and TRBJ2-1, with 8 nucleotides matching TRBD2. The germline V gene has CDR1 KGHSH and CDR2 LQKENI. The V gene end was trimmed by 3 bases and the J gene end by 7 bases; junction bases not matched to a gene: 8. The CDR3 consists of 15 residues. CDR3 sequence reads: CASSPTAGARNEQFF. CDR3 in DNA: TGTGCCAGCTCACCCACAGCGGGAGCTCGGAATGAGCAGTTCTTC.

The CDR3 protein is CASSPQGGNTEAFF. CDR3 DNA sequence: TGTGCCAGCTCACCCCAGGGGGGAAACACTGAAGCTTTCTTT. This chain connects TRBV18 to TRBJ1-1; 7 bases are a match to TRBD1. CDR1 and CDR2 (germline): KGHSH, LQKENI. The CDR3 length is 14 residues. V lost 3 bases and J lost 2; bases outside the gene matches: 3.

A few counts support this clone. The chain is built from TRBV30 and TRBJ2-1; 14 bases fit TRBD2. Per the germline V gene, CDR1 is GTSNPN and CDR2 is SVGIG (reference sequence). CDR3 size: 14 residues. The junction had 10 bases not matched to a gene; V was cut back by 8 bases and J by 10 bases. This chain's CDR3 is CASNWGLAGEEQFF. Written as DNA, the CDR3 is TGTGCCAGCAACTGGGGACTAGCGGGAGAGGAGCAGTTCTTC.

This chain joins TRBV4-3 and TRBJ2-3; 9 positions agree with TRBD2. The CDR3 extends over 17 amino acids. The V gene's germline CDR1 is LGHNA and CDR2 YSLEER. V was clipped by 2 bases and J by 5 bases; unmatched bases: 11. The CDR3 nucleotides are TGCGCCAGCAGCCAATCCTTAGCGGGAGTGGGCATAGATACGCAGTATTTT. Translated: CASSQSLAGVGIDTQYF.

The chain employs TRBV18 and TRBJ1-1; tentatively, D is TRBD1 (5 bases). Germline lookup yields CDR1 KGHSH and CDR2 LQKENI. This CDR3 comprises 15 residues. Trimming took off 1 base at V and 4 bases at J, with 13 bases between the two ends. This CDR3 reads CASSPLDTGLTEAFF. The DNA of the CDR3 is TGTGCCAGCTCACCACTTGACACGGGGCTCACTGAAGCTTTCTTT. Filled out from reference TRBV18 and TRBJ1-1, the complete variable domain reads NAGVMQNPRHLVRRRGQEARLRCSPMKGHSHVYWYRQLPEEGLKFMVYLQKENIIDESGMPKERFSAEFPKEGPSILRIQQVVRGDSAAYFCASSPLDTGLTEAFFGQGTRLTVV.

This clone was counted between two and nine times. CDR3 sequence reads: CSVGFQRGYEQYF. CDR3 sequence (DNA): TGCAGCGTTGGTTTCCAGCGGGGGTACGAGCAGTACTTC. The V and J genes are TRBV29-1 and TRBJ2-7, with 8 bases that match TRBD2. This CDR3 has 13 residues. CDR1 is SQVTM, CDR2 ANQGSEA, per germline. V gave up 4 bases and J gave up 4 bases; unmatched junction bases: 6.

This clone has a single count. The chain combines TRBV2 with TRBJ2-7; D possibly uses TRBD1 or TRBD2 (5 bases each). Germline CDR1 SNHLY, CDR2 FYNNEI. The germline V and J ends were trimmed by 4 bases and 4 bases, with 14 bases remaining between them. CDR3 length equals 14 residues. The CDR3 DNA sequence: TGTGCCAGCAGTGCGCCGGGACCCTCTTACGAGCAGTACTTC. This encodes CASSAPGPSYEQYF.

Concerning this clone: The junction departs from the called germline gene at one end, perhaps through a read error. The same CDR3 also results from other DNA sequences found in this sample. J is TRBJ2-2 and V is TRBV30; tentatively, D is TRBD2 (5 bases). The CDR3 spans 14 residues. Germline V gene sequence: CDR1 GTSNPN, CDR2 SVGIG (reference sequence). The CDR3 is CAWTGYSNTGELFF. Written as DNA, the CDR3 is TGTGCCTGGACGGGCTACTCGAACACCGGGGAGCTATTTTTT. Together with reference TRBV30 and TRBJ2-2, the CDR3 gives the full variable domain: SQTIHQWPATLVQPVGSPLSLECTVEGTSNPNLYWYRQAAGRGLQLLFYSVGIGQISSEVPQNLSASRPQDRQFILSSKKLLLSDSGFYLCAWTGYSNTGELFFGEGSRLTVL.

This sequence joins TRBV18 and TRBJ1-2; TRBD1 aligns across 7 bases. The trim removed 2 bases at V and 6 bases at J, leaving 6 bases unmatched. The CDR3 totals 14 residues. Per the germline V gene, CDR1 is KGHSH and CDR2 is LQKENI. The CDR3 is CASSPGDRSHGYTF. The DNA of the CDR3 is TGTGCCAGCTCACCAGGGGACAGATCCCATGGCTACACCTTC.

This chain joins TRBV7-2 and TRBJ1-1; D not certain. V gave up 6 bases and J gave up 2 bases, with 13 bases separating them. The CDR3 consists of 14 residues. CDR1 and CDR2 from the germline V gene are SGHTA and FQGNSA. Here the CDR3 DNA reads TGTGCCAGCAGGACCTTTCGAGCTAACACTGAAGCTTTCTTT. It specifies CASRTFRANTEAFF.

This chain connects TRBV23-1 to TRBJ2-7, with D possibly TRBD1 on 6 matching bases. TRBV23-1 is an open reading frame whose function is uncertain. V lost 0 bases, J lost 3 bases, and 18 bases lay in between. The CDR3 runs to 17 residues. The CDR3 DNA is TGCGCCAGCAGTCAATCGAGTAACCTGGGACAACGCTACGAGCAGTACTTC. Protein product: CASSQSSNLGQRYEQYF.

Details on this clone: The same CDR3 can be traced to other DNA sequences in this sample. This rearrangement joins TRBV20-1 to TRBJ2-1; D is unclear. Germline V lookup: CDR1 DFQATT, CDR2 SNEGSKA (reference sequence). This CDR3 region has 11 residues. V dropped 0 bases and J dropped 6 bases, with 3 bases sitting between them. The CDR3 loop is CSARDRNEQFF. The CDR3 DNA sequence: TGCAGTGCTAGAGACCGCAATGAGCAGTTCTTC.

This clone was picked up a small number of times. The J gene is TRBJ2-3, the V gene TRBV30; no reliable D call. Trimming stripped 4 bases from V and 1 base from J, with 9 bases between. The CDR3 is 13 residues long. Germline CDR1 reads GTSNPN; CDR2 reads SVGIG (reference sequence). The CDR3 is CAWIKQRTDTQYF. The CDR3 nucleotides are TGTGCCTGGATAAAACAGCGCACAGATACGCAGTATTTT.

Only one count was recorded for this clone. The chain couples TRBV29-1 to TRBJ2-7; 10 bases agree with TRBD2. Germline CDR1 is SQVTM and CDR2 is ANQGSEA. The CDR3 runs to 13 residues. Losses at the gene ends were 6 bases for V and 5 bases for J; bases not matched to a gene: 7. The CDR3 reads CSVLSGRAHEQYF. CDR3 coding DNA: TGCAGCGTCCTAAGCGGGAGGGCCCACGAGCAGTACTTC.

The rearrangement uses TRBV30 and TRBJ1-1, with 7 bases that match TRBD1. The germline CDR1 and CDR2 sequences are GTSNPN and SVGIG (reference sequence). V was clipped by 3 bases and J by 1 base; unmatched bases: 2. The CDR3 consists of 13 residues. The CDR3 region is CAWRGDRNTEAFF. The CDR3, as DNA: TGTGCCTGGAGGGGGGACAGGAACACTGAAGCTTTCTTT.

V gene TRBV5-4 combines with J gene TRBJ2-3; D not certain. The V end was cut by 4 bases, the J end by 2 bases, with 11 bases between. Germline V gene lookup returns CDR1 SGHNT and CDR2 YYREEE (reference sequence). This CDR3 comprises 14 residues. In nucleotides, the CDR3 is TGTGCCAGCAGCCCTGGCCCCTCCACAGATACGCAGTATTTT. This codes for CASSPGPSTDTQYF.

There are a few counts of this clone. Other DNA sequences in this specimen translate into the identical CDR3. DNA of the CDR3: TGTGCCAGCAGCTTAGCACGGAACACTGAAGCTTTCTTT. Protein sequence: CASSLARNTEAFF. This chain connects TRBV7-9 to TRBJ1-1; the D is unclear. The CDR3 has 13 residues. Germline V CDR1 and CDR2: SEHNR, FQNEAQ (reference sequence). V shed 0 bases and J shed 1 base, with 3 bases lying between them.

V usage is TRBV29-1 and J usage is TRBJ2-7, with a possible D match to TRBD2 (6 bases). V was cut by 7 bases and J by 7 bases, with 23 bases left in between. Germline V gene sequence: CDR1 SQVTM, CDR2 ANQGSEA. This CDR3 is 14 amino acids long. DNA of the CDR3: TGCAGCGGGAGCTCGGGCCCCGGGGGTGGGGAGCAGTACTTC. Its protein is CSGSSGPGGGEQYF.

The chain links TRBV29-1 to TRBJ2-7; D might be TRBD1 (6 bases). The CDR3 consists of 11 residues. The V gene's germline CDR1 is SQVTM and CDR2 ANQGSEA. V was trimmed by 8 bases and J by 4 bases, leaving 12 bases between them. DNA of the CDR3: TGCAGCTTCATACAGGGATACGAGCAGTACTTC. The encoded protein is CSFIQGYEQYF.

The chain employs TRBV12-5 and TRBJ1-1; D ambiguous. Looked up from germline, CDR1 is LGHNT and CDR2 is FRNRAP. CDR3 length equals 13 residues. V was trimmed by 2 bases and J by 3 bases, leaving 7 bases between them. CDR3 DNA sequence: TGTGCTAGTGGTTTGAGCGGAGACACTGAAGCTTTCTTT. It translates to CASGLSGDTEAFF.